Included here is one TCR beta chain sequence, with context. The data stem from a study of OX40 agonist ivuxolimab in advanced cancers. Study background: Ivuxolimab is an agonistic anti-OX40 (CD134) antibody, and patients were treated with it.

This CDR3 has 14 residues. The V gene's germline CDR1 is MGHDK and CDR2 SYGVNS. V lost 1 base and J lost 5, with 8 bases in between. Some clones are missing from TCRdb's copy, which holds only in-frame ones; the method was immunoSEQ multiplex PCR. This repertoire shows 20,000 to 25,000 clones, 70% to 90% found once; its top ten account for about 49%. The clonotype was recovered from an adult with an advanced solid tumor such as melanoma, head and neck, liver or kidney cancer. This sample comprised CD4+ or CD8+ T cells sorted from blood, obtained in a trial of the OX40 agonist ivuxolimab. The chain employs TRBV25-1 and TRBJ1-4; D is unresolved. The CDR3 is CASSEFTANEKLFF. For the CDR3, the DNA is TGTGCCAGCAGTGAATTTACAGCAAATGAAAAACTGTTTTTT.